There are a few counts of the clone carrying this T cell receptor (beta chain). The antigen remains unidentified. The CDR3 spans 13 residues. V was pared by 7 bases and J by 5 bases, with 3 bases of the junction left unmatched. The V gene's germline CDR1 is SGHRS and CDR2 YFSETQ. This entry is derived from a study of early T cells in non-severe SARS-CoV-2 infection. Study-level background: Sequencing targeted bulk RNA from unsorted whole blood, leaving chains unpaired. General observations from the study: Sequences matched to VDJdb favored anti-spike CD8 responses, while private and CD4 specificities were missed.

Unique molecular identifiers were added to individual cDNA molecules. One entry per CDR3 protein, called by TCRdb with MiXCR from the 5' RACE reads. In the table there are more than 85,000 distinct CDR3 sequences, about 12% of which are singletons. What was sequenced was whole blood. The origin of this receptor is an adult who was a healthcare worker with PCR-confirmed SARS-CoV-2 infection or an uninfected control (not recorded which). The chain employs TRBV5-1 and TRBJ1-6; 7 bases match TRBD1. DNA of the CDR3: TGCGCCAGCTCGGGACAGCATAATTCACCCCTCCACTTT. This encodes CASSGQHNSPLHF. Full variable domain (missing parts from reference TRBV5-1 and TRBJ1-6): KAGVTQTPRYLIKTRGQQVTLSCSPISGHRSVSWYQQTPGQGLQFLFEYFSETQRNKGNFPGRFSGRQFSNSRSEMNVSTLELGDSALYLCASSGQHNSPLHFGNGTRLTVT.